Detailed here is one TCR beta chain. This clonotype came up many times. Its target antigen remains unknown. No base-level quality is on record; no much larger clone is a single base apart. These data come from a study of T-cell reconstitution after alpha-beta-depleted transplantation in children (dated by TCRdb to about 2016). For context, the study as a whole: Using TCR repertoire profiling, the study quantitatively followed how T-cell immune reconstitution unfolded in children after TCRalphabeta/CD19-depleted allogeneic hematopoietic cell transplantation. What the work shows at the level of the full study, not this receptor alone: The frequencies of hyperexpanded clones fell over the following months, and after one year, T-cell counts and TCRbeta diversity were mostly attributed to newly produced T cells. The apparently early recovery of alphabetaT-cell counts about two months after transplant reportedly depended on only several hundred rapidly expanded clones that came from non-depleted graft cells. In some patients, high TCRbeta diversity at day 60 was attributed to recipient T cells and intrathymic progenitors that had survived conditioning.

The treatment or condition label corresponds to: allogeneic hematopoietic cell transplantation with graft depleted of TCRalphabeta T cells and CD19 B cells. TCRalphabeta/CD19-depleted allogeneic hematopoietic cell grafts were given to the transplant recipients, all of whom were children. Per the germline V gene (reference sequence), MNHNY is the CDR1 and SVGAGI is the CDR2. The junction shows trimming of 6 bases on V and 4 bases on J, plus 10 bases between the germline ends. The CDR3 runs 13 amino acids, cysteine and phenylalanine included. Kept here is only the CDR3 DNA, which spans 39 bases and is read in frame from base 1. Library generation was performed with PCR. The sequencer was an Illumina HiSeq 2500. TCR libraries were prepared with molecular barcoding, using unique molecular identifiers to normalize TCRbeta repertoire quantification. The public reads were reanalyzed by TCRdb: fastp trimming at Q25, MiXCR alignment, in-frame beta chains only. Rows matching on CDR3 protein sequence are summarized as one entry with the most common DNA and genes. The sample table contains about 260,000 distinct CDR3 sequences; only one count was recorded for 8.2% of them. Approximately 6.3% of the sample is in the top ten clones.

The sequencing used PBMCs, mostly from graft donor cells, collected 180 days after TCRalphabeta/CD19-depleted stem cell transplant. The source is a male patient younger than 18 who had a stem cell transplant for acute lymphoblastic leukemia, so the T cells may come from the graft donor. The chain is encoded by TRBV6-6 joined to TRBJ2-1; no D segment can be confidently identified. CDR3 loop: CASRREGYNEQFF. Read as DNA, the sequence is TGTGCCAGCAGACGAGAAGGATACAATGAGCAGTTCTTC.